Following are 22 T cell receptor beta chains from one sample sequenced in a study of shared clonotypes between healthy human individuals. Generated by immunoSEQ multiplex PCR, the TCRdb table keeps only in-frame clones and is missing some. Among about 1 million clones, 65% to 80% were seen once, and the ten largest hold 1.4% to 1.5%. Sequencing input: memory CD4+ T cells sorted from blood. Subset reported: CD45RA-negative fraction. These receptors came from a man aged 18 to 29 in good health.

The CDR3 nucleotides read TGTGCCACCAGCTCCCAGGGGGGCGCAGATACGCAGTATTTT. Translating gives CATSSQGGADTQYF. V usage is TRBV15 and J usage is TRBJ2-3; D might be TRBD1 (7 bases). Per the germline V gene, CDR1 is LNHNV and CDR2 is YYDKDF (reference sequence). V was cut by 5 bases and J by 4 bases, with 13 bases left in between. The CDR3 has 14 amino acids.

The chain uses TRBV6-5 and TRBJ2-7; 10 positions match TRBD1. This CDR3 spans 15 amino acids. V shed 6 bases and J 3 bases; nucleotides not matched to a gene: 8. CDR1 and CDR2 from the germline V gene are MNHEY and SVGAGI. CDR3 bases: TGTGCCAGCAGCATTACCGGGACAGGGGTCTACGAGCAGTACTTC. Its protein product is CASSITGTGVYEQYF.

V gene TRBV28 combines with J gene TRBJ2-5, with 9 bases aligning to TRBD2. V dropped 0 bases and J dropped 2; count of bases not matched to a gene: 1. The CDR3 extends over 15 amino acids. Germline V gene lookup returns CDR1 MDHEN and CDR2 SYDVKM. The CDR3 bases are TGTGCCAGCAGTTTATGGGCGGGGGGGCAAGAGACCCAGTACTTC. This gives the protein CASSLWAGGQETQYF.

The V and J genes are TRBV6-1 and TRBJ1-2, with TRBD1 as a possible D gene (6 bases). The CDR3 contains 15 residues. With 7 bases removed from V and 4 bases from J, the gap between germline ends came to 19 bases. Germline V CDR1 and CDR2: MNHNS, SASEGT. CDR3 sequence (DNA): TGTGCCAGCACAAGGGGGGGGAGTTGGGGCTATGGCTACACCTTC. Encoded protein: CASTRGGSWGYGYTF.

This clone was found a few times. V gene TRBV2 combines with J gene TRBJ1-2; D remains unclear. CDR3 size: 13 residues. Trimming took 5 bases from V and 8 from J, leaving 15 bases between them. Germline V gene data show CDR1 as SNHLY and CDR2 as FYNNEI. The CDR3 is CASSPLQLEGYTF. DNA of the CDR3: TGTGCCAGCAGTCCTCTACAACTGGAGGGCTACACCTTC.

The CDR3 is CASRPPDGDYEQYF. CDR3 DNA: TGCGCCAGCAGGCCCCCTGATGGGGACTACGAGCAGTACTTC. The rearrangement uses TRBV23-1 and TRBJ2-7; D is uncertain. TRBV23-1 is placed among ORFs of uncertain function. The germline V and J ends were trimmed by 6 bases and 3 bases, with 15 bases remaining between them. This CDR3 has 14 amino acids.

The chain joins TRBV9 to TRBJ2-3, with 8 bases aligning to TRBD2. The CDR3 consists of 17 residues. Germline CDR1 is SGDLS and CDR2 is YYNGEE. V dropped 0 bases and J dropped 0; count of bases not matched to a gene: 6. The CDR3 is CASSVVSSGGSTDTQYF. Written as DNA, the CDR3 is TGTGCCAGCAGCGTAGTTTCCAGCGGGGGTAGCACAGATACGCAGTATTTT.

The chain combines TRBV15 with TRBJ2-1, with TRBD1 matching 8 bases. CDR3 size: 14 residues. Trimming at V came to 9 bases and at J to 2 bases, leaving 6 bases not matched to a gene. Germline V gene sequence: CDR1 LNHNV, CDR2 YYDKDF (reference sequence). As DNA, the CDR3 is TGTGCCACGCTCCGGGACAGGACCTACAATGAGCAGTTCTTC. Residues: CATLRDRTYNEQFF. The whole variable domain, filled in from reference TRBV15 and TRBJ2-1, reads DAMVIQNPRYQVTQFGKPVTLSCSQTLNHNVMYWYQQKSSQAPKLLFHYYDKDFNNEADTPDNFQSRRPNTSFCFLDIRSPGLGDTAMYLCATLRDRTYNEQFFGPGTRLTVL.

The V and J genes are TRBV19 and TRBJ2-7, with D perhaps TRBD2 (6 bases). The CDR3 covers 12 residues. From germline, CDR1 is LNHDA and CDR2 SQIVND (reference sequence). V was pared by 10 bases and J by 4 bases, with 14 bases between. CDR3 nucleotides: TGTGCCACCGCGACTAGGAGGTACGAGCAGTACTTC. Amino acid sequence: CATATRRYEQYF.

The gene calls are TRBV9 and TRBJ2-1; D is uncertain. CDR1 and CDR2 from the germline V gene are SGDLS and YYNGEE. The CDR3 sequence is 16 residues long. Trimming stripped 0 bases from V and 0 bases from J, with 10 bases between. DNA for the CDR3: TGTGCCAGCAGCGTAGAAATGGCGGTCTCCTACAATGAGCAGTTCTTC. It is translated as CASSVEMAVSYNEQFF. Full variable domain (remainder filled in from reference TRBV9 and TRBJ2-1): DSGVTQTPKHLITATGQRVTLRCSPRSGDLSVYWYQQSLDQGLQFLIQYYNGEERAKGNILERFSAQQFPDLHSELNLSSLELGDSALYFCASSVEMAVSYNEQFFGPGTRLTVL.

The chain links TRBV6-5 to TRBJ1-1; TRBD1 aligns across 10 bases. The CDR3 is 15 amino acids. Germline values: CDR1 MNHEY, CDR2 SVGAGI. V was clipped by 6 bases and J by 4 bases; unmatched bases: 8. CDR3 in amino acids: CASRGGDRGSTEAFF. DNA for the CDR3: TGTGCCAGCAGGGGGGGGGACAGGGGAAGCACTGAAGCTTTCTTT.

A note on this clone: The same CDR3 can be traced to other DNA sequences in this sample. V gene TRBV14 combines with J gene TRBJ2-2, with TRBD1 matching over 8 bases. Germline CDR1 and CDR2: SGHDN and FVKESK. The ends lost 4 bases at V and 5 bases at J; junction bases unmatched: 0. The CDR3 spans 13 residues. CDR3 protein: CASSRQGTGELFF. CDR3 bases: TGTGCCAGCAGCCGACAGGGGACCGGGGAGCTGTTTTTT.

V usage is TRBV14 and J usage is TRBJ1-1, with a possible D match to TRBD1 (5 bases). The V and J ends lost 4 bases and 1 base respectively, with 16 bases between them. Germline V gene lookup returns CDR1 SGHDN and CDR2 FVKESK. The CDR3 loop spans 16 amino acids. The CDR3 loop is CASSRRLGQGNTEAFF. CDR3 coding DNA: TGTGCCAGCAGCCGCCGGTTAGGACAAGGGAACACTGAAGCTTTCTTT.

The CDR3 reads CASSSGSNNQPQHF. CDR3 bases: TGTGCCAGCAGTTCCGGCAGCAACAATCAGCCCCAGCATTTT. The gene calls are TRBV28 and TRBJ1-5; D ambiguous. The germline V gene has CDR1 MDHEN and CDR2 SYDVKM. V lost 4 bases and J lost 3, with 10 bases in between. The CDR3 totals 14 residues.

V usage is TRBV6-5 and J usage is TRBJ2-3, with unresolved D. The length of the CDR3 is 13 residues. The V end was cut by 6 bases, the J end by 3 bases, with 10 bases between. Germline values: CDR1 MNHEY, CDR2 SVGAGI. In nucleotides, the CDR3 is TGTGCCAGCAGGCCGGTTATAACAGATACGCAGTATTTT. This translates into CASRPVITDTQYF.

V usage is TRBV5-1 and J usage is TRBJ2-7, with D perhaps TRBD1 (6 bases). The germline V and J ends were trimmed by 4 bases and 3 bases, with 17 bases remaining between them. The CDR3 covers 15 residues. Germline CDR1 is SGHRS and CDR2 is YFSETQ. The CDR3 loop reads CASSPSGQGSYEQYF. CDR3 nucleotide sequence: TGCGCCAGCAGCCCCTCCGGGCAGGGGAGCTACGAGCAGTACTTC.

The chain is built from TRBV28 and TRBJ2-7; tentatively, D is TRBD2 (6 bases). V lost 8 bases and J 7 bases, leaving 18 bases between the germline ends. CDR3 length: 13 residues. CDR1 and CDR2 (germline): MDHEN, SYDVKM. The CDR3 region is CASGRGHLREQYF. In nucleotides, the CDR3 is TGTGCCAGCGGGCGGGGCCACCTAAGGGAGCAGTACTTC.

This chain links TRBV11-3 with TRBJ2-3, with D possibly matching TRBD2 (6 bases). This CDR3 has 14 residues. From germline, CDR1 is SGHNT and CDR2 YENEEA. Trimming pared 1 base from V and 2 bases from J, leaving 7 bases between. CDR3 residues: CASSLGEATDTQYF. The CDR3, as DNA: TGTGCCAGCAGCTTAGGGGAGGCCACAGATACGCAGTATTTT. The full variable domain, with the rest looked up from reference TRBV11-3 and TRBJ2-3, is EAGVVQSPRYKIIEKKQPVAFWCNPISGHNTLYWYLQNLGQGPELLIRYENEEAVDDSQLPKDRFSAERLKGVDSTLKIQPAELGDSAVYLCASSLGEATDTQYFGPGTRLTVL.

A few counts support this clone. This chain connects TRBV10-1 to TRBJ2-5; D is ambiguous. This CDR3 is 13 amino acids long. CDR1 is WNHNN and CDR2 is SYGVQD in the germline V gene (reference sequence). Trimming removed 4 bases at V and 1 base at J, with 7 bases between. The CDR3 loop is CASSVTFQETQYF. For the CDR3, the DNA is TGCGCCAGCAGTGTGACGTTCCAAGAGACCCAGTACTTC.

The V call is TRBV15, the J call TRBJ1-3, with D uncertain. Germline V lookup: CDR1 LNHNV, CDR2 YYDKDF (reference sequence). Trimming took 3 bases from V and 0 from J, leaving 9 bases between them. This CDR3 region has 15 residues. In DNA form, the CDR3 reads TGTGCCACCAGCAGGAGCACGACCTCTGGAAACACCATATATTTT. The encoded protein is CATSRSTTSGNTIYF. Based on the CDR3 plus reference TRBV15 and TRBJ1-3, the full variable domain is DAMVIQNPRYQVTQFGKPVTLSCSQTLNHNVMYWYQQKSSQAPKLLFHYYDKDFNNEADTPDNFQSRRPNTSFCFLDIRSPGLGDTAMYLCATSRSTTSGNTIYFGEGSWLTVV.

On this clone itself: The sample contains more than one DNA sequence encoding this CDR3. The rearrangement joins TRBV7-2 to TRBJ1-4; maybe TRBD1 (5 bases). Trimming shortened V by 3 bases and J by 4 bases, and 9 bases separated the two germline ends. This CDR3 spans 14 amino acids. In germline, CDR1 is SGHTA, CDR2 FQGNSA. The CDR3 sequence: CASSFGGGNEKLFF. In DNA form, the CDR3 reads TGTGCCAGCAGCTTCGGGGGTGGTAATGAAAAACTGTTTTTT. The full variable domain, rest sourced from reference TRBV7-2 and TRBJ1-4, is GAGVSQSPSNKVTEKGKDVELRCDPISGHTALYWYRQSLGQGLEFLIYFQGNSAPDKSGLPSDRFSAERTGGSVSTLTIQRTQQEDSAVYLCASSFGGGNEKLFFGSGTQLSVL.

The chain links TRBV4-2 to TRBJ1-2; TRBD1 might be the D (5 bases). The germline CDR1 and CDR2 sequences are LGHNA and YNFKEQ. The ends were cut back, 1 base at V and 7 bases at J, with 16 bases in the middle. The length of the CDR3 is 15 residues. The CDR3: CASSQGVEGAGGYTF. The DNA of the CDR3 is TGTGCCAGCAGCCAAGGGGTCGAAGGGGCAGGTGGCTACACCTTC.